These T cell receptor beta chains were read from a single sample in a study of cytomegalovirus exposure and HLA in healthy donors. Clones were read by immunoSEQ multiplex PCR, and TCRdb kept only the in-frame ones, dropping some. Its table lists 100,000 or so clones. Sequenced: PBMCs. These receptors originate from a man between 50 and 59 years old in good health and CMV-seronegative. Each CDR3 is given with its conserved first and last residue. The D gene is left open where the match is weak.

d_call j_call v_call cdr3_nt cdr3_aa
NA TRBJ1-1 TRBV7-2 TGTGCCAGCAGCTTGAGATGGAACACTGAAGCTTTCTTT CASSLRWNTEAFF
TRBD2 TRBJ2-3 TRBV15 TGTGCCACCAGCATTGGACTAGCGACCACAGATACGCAGTATTTT CATSIGLATTDTQYF
TRBD1 TRBJ1-5 TRBV7-9 TGTGCCAGCAGCCCGCACGGGACAGGCATTGGGAATCAGCCCCAGCATTTT CASSPHGTGIGNQPQHF
NA TRBJ2-7 TRBV10-3 TGTGCATCGGCAGAGTACAGGTACGAGCAGTACTTC CASAEYRYEQYF
TRBD1 TRBJ2-5 TRBV5-1 TGCGCCAGCAGCTTGGGGTCAGGGGGCCAAGAGACCCAGTACTTC CASSLGSGGQETQYF
NA TRBJ2-7 TRBV2 TGTGCCACCAGACAGGAGATCTCCTACGAGCAGTACTTC CATRQEISYEQYF
NA TRBJ1-2 TRBV19 TGTGCCAGTAGTACAGGGTTTAACTATGGCTACACCTTC CASSTGFNYGYTF
NA TRBJ2-7 TRBV5-6 TGTGCCAGCAGCGGGGGGACAGAGTTGACCGAGCAGTACTTC CASSGGTELTEQYF
TRBD1 TRBJ1-1 TRBV6-1 TGTGCCAGCACCCTAGCAGGGGGAGGAACTGAAGCTTTCTTT CASTLAGGGTEAFF
TRBD1 TRBJ1-2 TRBV5-6 TGTGCCAGCAGCTGGACGACAGGGAGCCCTAACTATGGCTACACCTTC CASSWTTGSPNYGYTF
NA TRBJ2-1 TRBV19 TGTGCCAGTAGAGGCCTATCAGCGGGTTTCGACAATGAGCAGTTCTTC CASRGLSAGFDNEQFF
NA TRBJ2-7 TRBV12-5 TGTGCTAGTGGTTCGACTAACACTCCATACCCCTACGAGCAGTACTTC CASGSTNTPYPYEQYF
TRBD1 TRBJ1-2 TRBV6-5 TGTGCCAGCAGTTACTCGGGACAGCCCGTCTATGGCTACACCTTC CASSYSGQPVYGYTF
TRBD2 TRBJ2-7 TRBV9 TGTGCCAGCAGCGATAGCGGGAACTCCTACGAGCAGTACTTC CASSDSGNSYEQYF
TRBD1 TRBJ1-6 TRBV19 TGTGCCAGTAGTATAGGCTCCGGGACAGGGCCGTTGGCCCTCCACTTT CASSIGSGTGPLALHF
TRBD1 TRBJ2-7 TRBV5-4 TGTGCCAGCAGCGCCCGGGACAGGGGGGCCTACGAGCAGTACTTC CASSARDRGAYEQYF
NA TRBJ1-1 TRBV5-1 TGCGCCAGCAGCTTGGCCGGAGTCGCGAACACTGAAGCTTTCTTT CASSLAGVANTEAFF
NA TRBJ2-2 TRBV5-1 TGCGCCAGCGAATCAGGTACCGGTAACACCGGGGAGCTGTTTTTT CASESGTGNTGELFF
NA TRBJ2-7 TRBV25-1 TGTGCCAGCAGTGAATATGGGAGGGGGTCCCCCTACGAGCAGTACTTC CASSEYGRGSPYEQYF
TRBD1 TRBJ2-7 TRBV7-9 TGTGCCAGCAGCTCCGGGACAGGGGGCGTCAAGCAGTACTTC CASSSGTGGVKQYF
TRBD2 TRBJ2-3 TRBV19 TGTGCCAGTAGCCCTTGGCGGGAGCCCGTAGATACGCAGTATTTT CASSPWREPVDTQYF
NA TRBJ1-5 TRBV29-1 TGCAGCGTGAGATCCGGGGGTAGCAATCAGCCCCAGCATTTT CSVRSGGSNQPQHF
NA TRBJ1-1 TRBV9 TGTGCCAGCAGCCATGGTGGGGGGACTGAAGCTTTCTTT CASSHGGGTEAFF
NA TRBJ1-1 TRBV2 TGTGCCATCCCACCCCGAGGGACTGAAGCTTTCTTT CAIPPRGTEAFF
TRBD2 TRBJ2-1 TRBV2 TGTGCCAGCAGTGACCCGGATCGCGGGGGGCAGTCCTACAATGAGCAGTTCTTC CASSDPDRGGQSYNEQFF
TRBD2 TRBJ2-2 TRBV7-7 TGTGCTAGCAGCTTATCGGGAGGGCAAGACGGGGAGCTGTTTTTT CASSLSGGQDGELFF
NA TRBJ2-7 TRBV25-1 TGTGCCAGCAGCCGGGGGTCCTCCTACGAGCAGTACTTC CASSRGSSYEQYF
NA TRBJ2-1 TRBV20-1 TGCAGTGCTAGTGTTGAGAATGAGCAGTTCTTC CSASVENEQFF
TRBD1 TRBJ2-5 TRBV9 TGTGCCAGCTCCCGGACCGGGACAGGGGAAGAGACCCAGTACTTC CASSRTGTGEETQYF
NA TRBJ2-7 TRBV6-5 TGTGCCAGCAACTCCAGGGACACCCGGTTCTACGAGCAGTACTTC CASNSRDTRFYEQYF
TRBD1 TRBJ2-7 TRBV19 TGTGCCAGTAGTATCGCAGGGGGTCCCTACGAGCAGTACTTC CASSIAGGPYEQYF
TRBD2 TRBJ2-1 TRBV10-2 TGCGCCAGCAGTGAGGGACTAGCGGGGAACGGCAATGAGCAGTTCTTC CASSEGLAGNGNEQFF
TRBD1 TRBJ1-5 TRBV10-3 TGTGCCATCAGTGACCGGGACAGGGGGTTAAATCAGCCCCAGCATTTT CAISDRDRGLNQPQHF
TRBD1 TRBJ2-7 TRBV12-5 TGTGCTAGTGGTACCACCGACAGGGGCTTTATCGCCTACGAGCAGTACTTC CASGTTDRGFIAYEQYF
NA TRBJ1-1 TRBV19 TGTGCCAGTAAGAACCTCCGGGACACTGAAGCTTTCTTT CASKNLRDTEAFF
NA TRBJ2-1 TRBV20-1 TGCAGTGCTCTCTGGCAGGTTGAGTTCTTC CSALWQVEFF
NA TRBJ2-2 TRBV4-1 TGCGCCAGCAGCCTTACAGGTTTGGCCGGGGAGCTGTTTTTT CASSLTGLAGELFF
TRBD1 TRBJ2-3 TRBV7-9 TGTGCCAGCAGCTCGACAGGGGAGATGACAGATACGCAGTATTTT CASSSTGEMTDTQYF
NA TRBJ1-1 TRBV5-1 TGCGCCAGCAGCCCCTCGGGGGGGGAGCCTGAAGCTTTCTTT CASSPSGGEPEAFF
NA TRBJ1-4 TRBV7-9 TGTGCCAGCAGCTCCTCCCCGGGGAAGGATAAACTGTTTTTT CASSSSPGKDKLFF
NA TRBJ1-1 TRBV7-9 TGTGCCAGCAGCCCCTACAGTGGCACTGAAGCTTTCTTT CASSPYSGTEAFF
TRBD1 TRBJ2-7 TRBV19 TGTGCCAGTAGTATAGTAACAGGGGGCTCCTACGAGCAGTACTTC CASSIVTGGSYEQYF
NA TRBJ1-2 TRBV10-3 TGTGCCATCCGCCCCTCAGGGGAGGGGGATGGCTACACCTTC CAIRPSGEGDGYTF
NA TRBJ2-6 TRBV19 TGTGCCAGTAGTACCTGGGACTTCGGAATCTCTGGGGCCAACGTCCTGACTTTC CASSTWDFGISGANVLTF
NA TRBJ1-5 TRBV5-1 TGCGCCAGCCGTGAGGGTTCCGCTGGCAATCAGCCCCAGCATTTT CASREGSAGNQPQHF
NA TRBJ1-1 TRBV7-9 TGTGCCAGCAGCTTCGGGGAGGGGTTGAACACTGAAGCTTTCTTT CASSFGEGLNTEAFF
NA TRBJ1-1 TRBV15 TGTGCCACCAGCAGAGGGGGCACGGAAGAAGCTTTCTTT CATSRGGTEEAFF
TRBD2 TRBJ2-3 TRBV5-1 TGCGCCAGCAGGAGGACTAGCCCAGATACGCAGTATTTT CASRRTSPDTQYF
NA TRBJ2-7 TRBV29-1 TGCAGCGTGCCCCGCGCGGGTTCCAAGGAGCAGTACTTC CSVPRAGSKEQYF
NA TRBJ1-2 TRBV2 TGTGCCAGCAGTGACGACGGACAGTTCTATGGCTACACCTTC CASSDDGQFYGYTF
NA TRBJ1-4 TRBV9 TGTGCCAGCAGCGTAGGAGGAACTAATGAAAAACTGTTTTTT CASSVGGTNEKLFF
NA TRBJ2-7 TRBV2 TGTGCCAGCAGTACAGGGTTGTACGAGCAGTACTTC CASSTGLYEQYF
TRBD1 TRBJ1-1 TRBV11-3 TGTGCCAGCAGCTCCCGGACAGGCTCGAACACTGAAGCTTTCTTT CASSSRTGSNTEAFF
NA TRBJ1-1 TRBV15 TGTGCCACCAGCAGGGTCGGGGGTTCTAAGGTTCGGAACACTGAAGCTTTCTTT CATSRVGGSKVRNTEAFF
NA TRBJ1-6 TRBV2 TGTGCCAGCAGTGAACAGGCCCCGGCCTCGTCACCCCTCCACTTT CASSEQAPASSPLHF
NA TRBJ2-2 TRBV5-1 TGCGCCAGCAGCTTGGACAGGACAAACACCGGGGAGCTGTTTTTT CASSLDRTNTGELFF
TRBD2 TRBJ2-1 TRBV7-3 TGTGCCAGCTCGGCTAGCGGGAGCGGTGAGCAGTTCTTC CASSASGSGEQFF
TRBD1 TRBJ1-1 TRBV9 TGTGCCAGCAGCGCAAGGGGTGACAGGGGAAGCACTGAAGCTTTCTTT CASSARGDRGSTEAFF
TRBD2 TRBJ2-3 TRBV9 TGTGCCAGCAGCATCGGGACTAGCCGCCCAGATACGCAGTATTTT CASSIGTSRPDTQYF
NA TRBJ2-7 TRBV27 TGTGCCAGCAGTTTATCCGGCCGGTCGGGCTACGAGCAGTACTTC CASSLSGRSGYEQYF